Each of the 12 T cell receptor beta chains below was sequenced from the same sample in a study of blood T cell repertoires in COVID-19. The data were produced by immunoSEQ multiplex PCR, yet TCRdb's version contains in-frame clones alone and is incomplete. There are 210,000 or so clones in the sample; 80% to 90% occur only once, and about 5.3% lies in the top ten. Sequencing was done on a sample of PBMCs or T cells enriched from blood (not recorded which). The receptors shown here come from a woman in her fifties or sixties who had been exposed to COVID-19.

The rearrangement uses TRBV28 and TRBJ1-2; TRBD1 matches at 8 bases. J was trimmed by 8 bases and V by 8 bases; bases with no gene match: 7. The germline CDR1 and CDR2 sequences are MDHEN and SYDVKM. The CDR3 contains 12 residues. The CDR3 spells CASLDRGRGYTF. CDR3 in DNA: TGTGCCAGCCTAGACAGGGGTAGAGGCTACACCTTC.

The V gene is TRBV30, the J gene TRBJ1-2; 7 nucleotides match TRBD1. V shed 1 base, J shed 6 bases, and the junction held 8 bases outside the gene matches. Germline V gene sequence: CDR1 GTSNPN, CDR2 SVGIG (reference sequence). The CDR3 totals 14 residues. The CDR3 spells CAWSDGSGTDGYTF. In nucleotides, the CDR3 is TGTGCCTGGAGTGACGGATCCGGGACAGATGGCTACACCTTC.

This clone has just a few counts. The V and J genes are TRBV25-1 and TRBJ2-7, with D unresolved. Germline-derived CDR1 and CDR2 are MGHDK and SYGVNS. V was shortened by 3 bases and J by 6 bases, with 12 bases between the two germline ends. The length of the CDR3 is 13 residues. CDR3 coding DNA: TGTGCCAGCAGTGATAGGTCTGTAGCCGAGCAGTACTTC. Its translation is CASSDRSVAEQYF.

The chain links TRBV7-2 to TRBJ1-2, with D unresolved. The V gene's germline CDR1 is SGHTA and CDR2 FQGNSA. CDR3 length: 12 residues. The V end lost 5 bases, the J end lost 1 base, and 5 bases lay between the germline ends. The CDR3 nucleotides read TGTGCCAGCAGCCGAGATAACTATGGCTACACCTTC. As protein: CASSRDNYGYTF.

The gene calls are TRBV10-3 and TRBJ1-2; tentative D call: TRBD1 (5 bases). The germline V and J ends were trimmed by 10 bases and 4 bases, with 13 bases remaining between them. Germline CDR1 is ENHRY and CDR2 is SYGVKD. The CDR3 consists of 12 residues. The CDR3 sequence: CASLAQGYGYTF. The CDR3 DNA sequence: TGTGCCAGCCTGGCTCAGGGCTATGGCTACACCTTC.

The rearrangement uses TRBV12-3 or TRBV12-4 and TRBJ1-1, with a possible D match to TRBD1 (5 bases). The CDR3 has 11 residues. The V gene lost 4 bases and the J gene lost 5 bases, with 5 bases spanning the gap. CDR3 sequence reads: CASSSGTEAFF. CDR3 nucleotides: TGTGCCAGCAGTTCAGGGACTGAAGCTTTCTTT.

This clone came up a few times. The CDR3 spells CASSVGETGSFMNTIYF. In nucleotides, the CDR3 is TGTGCCAGCAGCGTAGGGGAGACAGGGAGTTTCATGAACACCATATATTTT. The rearrangement links TRBV9 to TRBJ1-3, with 7 bases that match TRBD1. The V gene end was trimmed by 0 bases and the J gene end by 7 bases; junction bases not matched to a gene: 13. Germline V gene data show CDR1 as SGDLS and CDR2 as YYNGEE. This CDR3 is built from 17 residues.

This sequence joins TRBV28 and TRBJ2-5; D unresolved. Germline V CDR1 and CDR2: MDHEN, SYDVKM. Trimming removed 5 bases from V and 2 bases from J, with 6 bases in between. The CDR3 is 12 amino acids. The CDR3 DNA sequence: TGTGCCAGCAGTCTTTTTCAAGAGACCCAGTACTTC. Translating gives CASSLFQETQYF.

The sample holds a few counts of this clone. The rearrangement uses TRBV10-2 and TRBJ1-1, with a tentative D call TRBD1 (5 bases). V lost 8 bases to trimming and J lost 0 bases, with 13 bases between them. This CDR3 comprises 14 residues. Germline V gene sequence: CDR1 WSHSY, CDR2 SAAADI. The CDR3 coding sequence is TGCGCCAGCTACGCCAGGGCCCTGAACACTGAAGCTTTCTTT. The encoded protein is CASYARALNTEAFF.

The genes are TRBV5-6 and TRBJ1-1; weak D call: TRBD1 (5 bases). CDR1 is SGHDT, CDR2 YYEEEE, per germline. The CDR3 consists of 14 residues. Trimming shortened V by 3 bases and J by 4 bases, and 13 bases separated the two germline ends. The CDR3 DNA is TGTGCCAGCAGCTGGGGAGGGGTACTCACTGAAGCTTTCTTT. Translating gives CASSWGGVLTEAFF.

The gene calls are TRBV7-8 and TRBJ1-1, with 7 nucleotides matching TRBD1. The CDR3 loop spans 14 amino acids. V shed 5 bases and J 3 bases; nucleotides not matched to a gene: 6. Germline V gives CDR1 SGHVS, CDR2 FQNEAQ. CDR3 residues: CASSLIQGDTEAFF. As DNA, the CDR3 is TGTGCCAGCAGCCTCATTCAGGGGGACACTGAAGCTTTCTTT.

The chain joins TRBV5-8 to TRBJ1-1, with 7 bases aligning to TRBD1. Germline CDR1 SGHTS, CDR2 YDEGEE. This CDR3 region has 15 residues. Unmatched junction bases numbered 7, after V lost 0 bases and J lost 5 bases. This chain's CDR3 is CASSLENRGDTEAFF. CDR3 nucleotides: TGTGCCAGCAGCTTGGAAAACAGGGGTGATACTGAAGCTTTCTTT. The variable domain in full, completed from reference TRBV5-8 and TRBJ1-1, reads EAGVTQSPTHLIKTRGQQATLRCSPISGHTSVYWYQQALGLGLQFLLWYDEGEERNRGNFPPRFSGRQFPNYSSELNVNALELEDSALYLCASSLENRGDTEAFFGQGTRLTVV.